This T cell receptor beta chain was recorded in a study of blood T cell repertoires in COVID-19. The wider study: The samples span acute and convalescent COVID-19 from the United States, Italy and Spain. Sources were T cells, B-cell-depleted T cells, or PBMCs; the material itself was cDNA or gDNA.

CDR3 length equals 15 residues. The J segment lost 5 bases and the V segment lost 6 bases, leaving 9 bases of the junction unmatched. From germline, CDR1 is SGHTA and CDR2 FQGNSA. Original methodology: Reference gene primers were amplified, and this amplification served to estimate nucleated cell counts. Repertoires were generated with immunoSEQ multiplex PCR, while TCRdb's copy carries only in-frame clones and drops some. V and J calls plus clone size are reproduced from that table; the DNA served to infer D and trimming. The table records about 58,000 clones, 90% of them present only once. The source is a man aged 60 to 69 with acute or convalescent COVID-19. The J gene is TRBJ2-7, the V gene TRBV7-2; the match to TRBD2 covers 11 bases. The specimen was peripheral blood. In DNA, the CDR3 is TGTGCCAGCAGGTTACTAGCGGGAGCCGATAACGAGCAGTACTTC. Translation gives CASRLLAGADNEQYF.